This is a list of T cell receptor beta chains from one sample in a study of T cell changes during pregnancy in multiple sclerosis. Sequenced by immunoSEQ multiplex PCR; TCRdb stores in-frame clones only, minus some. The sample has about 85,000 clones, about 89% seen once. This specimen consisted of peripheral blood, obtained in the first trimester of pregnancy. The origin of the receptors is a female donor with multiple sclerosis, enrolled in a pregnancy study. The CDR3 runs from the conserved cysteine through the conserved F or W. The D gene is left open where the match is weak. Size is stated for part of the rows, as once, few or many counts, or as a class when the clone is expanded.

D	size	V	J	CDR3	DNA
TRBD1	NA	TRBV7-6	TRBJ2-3	CASSSTRNGQGGTDTQYF	TGTGCCAGCAGCTCAACCCGAAACGGACAGGGTGGCACAGATACGCAGTATTTT
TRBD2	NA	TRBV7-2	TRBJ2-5	CASSPRTSRETQYF	TGTGCCAGCAGCCCCCGGACTAGCCGCGAGACCCAGTACTTC
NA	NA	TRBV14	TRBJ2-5	CASSQATGETQYF	TGTGCCAGCAGCCAAGCGACAGGCGAGACCCAGTACTTC
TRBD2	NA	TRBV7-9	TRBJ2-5	CASSHSGRKSETQYF	TGTGCCAGCAGCCATAGCGGGAGAAAGTCGGAGACCCAGTACTTC
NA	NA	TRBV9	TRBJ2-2	CASSVGGGGAGELFF	TGTGCCAGCAGCGTAGGAGGAGGGGGGGCTGGGGAGCTGTTTTTT
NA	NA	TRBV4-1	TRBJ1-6	CASSQDVKRNSPLHF	TGCGCCAGCAGCCAAGATGTCAAGCGTAATTCACCCCTCCACTTT
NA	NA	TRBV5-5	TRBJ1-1	CASSLRTETFNTEAFF	TGTGCCAGCAGCTTGAGGACAGAGACTTTCAACACTGAAGCTTTCTTT
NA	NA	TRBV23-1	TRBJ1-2	CASSPGHLTNYGYTF	TGCGCCAGCAGTCCAGGGCACCTCACTAACTATGGCTACACCTTC
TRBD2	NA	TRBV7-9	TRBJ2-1	CASSSWGLADNEQFF	TGTGCCAGCAGCTCTTGGGGACTAGCGGACAATGAGCAGTTCTTC
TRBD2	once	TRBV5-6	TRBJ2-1	CASSSWTSGGDSSYNEQFF	TGTGCCAGCAGCTCCTGGACTAGCGGGGGAGATAGCTCCTACAATGAGCAGTTCTTC
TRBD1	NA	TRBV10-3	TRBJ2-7	CAISEMSGGEYEQYF	TGTGCCATCAGTGAGATGTCAGGGGGCGAGTACGAGCAGTACTTC
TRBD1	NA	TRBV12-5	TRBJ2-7	CASGLVRPGQGTYEQYF	TGTGCTAGTGGTTTGGTGAGACCGGGACAGGGAACCTACGAGCAGTACTTC
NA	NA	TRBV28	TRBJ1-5	CACRQDGNQPQHF	TGTGCTTGCCGACAGGACGGCAATCAGCCCCAGCATTTT
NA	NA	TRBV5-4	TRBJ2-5	CASSLIQGKGMETQYF	TGTGCCAGCAGCTTAATTCAGGGAAAAGGGATGGAGACCCAGTACTTC
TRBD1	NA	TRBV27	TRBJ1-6	CASSPWTGLAYNSPLHF	TGTGCCAGCAGTCCGTGGACAGGGCTGGCCTATAATTCACCCCTCCACTTT
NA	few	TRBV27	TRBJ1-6	CASSLSSAGEFYSPLHF	TGTGCCAGCAGTTTATCGTCCGCGGGGGAGTTCTATTCACCCCTCCACTTT
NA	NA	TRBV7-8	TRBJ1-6	CASSLDRRDYSPLHF	TGTGCCAGCAGCTTAGACAGGAGGGATTATTCACCCCTCCACTTT
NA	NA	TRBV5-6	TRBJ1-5	CASSLGQSNQPQHF	TGTGCCAGCAGCTTGGGGCAGAGCAATCAGCCCCAGCATTTT
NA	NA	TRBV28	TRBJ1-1	CASSLRWGDDNTEAFF	TGTGCCAGCAGTTTACGGTGGGGGGACGATAACACTGAAGCTTTCTTT
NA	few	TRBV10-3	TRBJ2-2	CAISLTGELFF	TGTGCCATCAGCCTAACCGGGGAGCTGTTTTTT
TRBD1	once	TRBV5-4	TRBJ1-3	CASSLGPGQATYGENTIYF	TGTGCCAGCAGCTTGGGACCGGGACAGGCGACCTACGGGGAGAACACCATATATTTT
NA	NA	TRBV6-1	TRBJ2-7	CASRKTSVVSYEQYF	TGTGCCAGCAGGAAAACCAGCGTGGTCTCCTACGAGCAGTACTTC
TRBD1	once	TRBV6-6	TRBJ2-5	CAIKQGAHVQETQYF	TGTGCCATCAAACAGGGGGCCCACGTTCAAGAGACCCAGTACTTC
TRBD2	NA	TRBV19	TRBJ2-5	CASSITSGGAFQETQYF	TGTGCCAGTAGTATAACAAGCGGGGGGGCCTTCCAAGAGACCCAGTACTTC
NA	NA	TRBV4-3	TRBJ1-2	CASSQESGGDGYTF	TGCGCCAGCAGCCAAGAGTCAGGAGGCGATGGCTACACCTTC
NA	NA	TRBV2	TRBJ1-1	CASTETEAFF	TGTGCCAGCACCGAGACTGAAGCTTTCTTT
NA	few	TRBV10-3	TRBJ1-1	CAISVLQKNTEAFF	TGTGCCATCAGTGTTTTACAGAAGAACACTGAAGCTTTCTTT
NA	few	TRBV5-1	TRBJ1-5	CASSLGTGNQPQHF	TGCGCCAGCAGCTTGGGGACAGGCAATCAGCCCCAGCATTTT
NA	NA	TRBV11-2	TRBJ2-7	CASSLEQGSYEQYF	TGTGCCAGCAGCTTAGAACAGGGCAGCTACGAGCAGTACTTC
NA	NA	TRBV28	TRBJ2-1	CASSLWRSSSHNEQFF	TGTGCCAGCAGTTTATGGAGAAGTAGTTCCCACAATGAGCAGTTCTTC
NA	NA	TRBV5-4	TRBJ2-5	CASSFQRETQYF	TGTGCCAGCAGCTTCCAGCGGGAGACCCAGTACTTC
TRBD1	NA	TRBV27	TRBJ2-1	CATTSYDRGEQFF	TGTGCCACCACGAGCTATGACAGGGGAGAGCAGTTCTTC
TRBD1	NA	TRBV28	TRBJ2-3	CASSIGTGGTDTQYF	TGTGCCAGCAGTATTGGGACAGGGGGCACAGATACGCAGTATTTT
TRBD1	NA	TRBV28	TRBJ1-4	CAVPGQDNEKLFF	TGTGCTGTCCCGGGACAGGATAATGAAAAACTGTTTTTT
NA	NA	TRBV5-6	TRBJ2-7	CASSLSGARYEQYF	TGTGCCAGCAGCTTGTCAGGGGCTCGCTACGAGCAGTACTTC
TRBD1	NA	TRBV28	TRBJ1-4	CASSLIYGTGTEKLFF	TGTGCCAGCAGTTTAATATACGGGACAGGGACGGAAAAACTGTTTTTT
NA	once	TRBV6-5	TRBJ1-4	CASSYGGGGPEKLFF	TGTGCCAGCAGTTACGGTGGGGGGGGGCCTGAAAAACTGTTTTTT
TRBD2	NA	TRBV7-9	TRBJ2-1	CASSLLGGRAVNEQFF	TGTGCCAGCAGCTTACTCGGGGGGAGGGCCGTTAATGAGCAGTTCTTC
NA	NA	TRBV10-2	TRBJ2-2	CARGGRTGELFF	TGCGCCAGGGGGGGAAGGACCGGGGAGCTGTTTTTT
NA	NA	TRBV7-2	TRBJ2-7	CASSLVSAGSSYEQYF	TGTGCCAGCAGCTTAGTGTCTGCGGGGAGCTCCTACGAGCAGTACTTC
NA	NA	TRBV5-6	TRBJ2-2	CASSLQGELFF	TGTGCCAGCAGCTTACAGGGGGAGCTGTTTTTT
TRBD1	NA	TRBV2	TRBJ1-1	CASSERAGGGGTEAFF	TGTGCCAGCAGTGAAAGGGCAGGGGGCGGAGGCACTGAAGCTTTCTTT
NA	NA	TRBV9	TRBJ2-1	CASSVGRSWPNEQFF	TGTGCCAGCAGCGTAGGGCGGTCCTGGCCCAATGAGCAGTTCTTC
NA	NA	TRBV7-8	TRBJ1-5	CASSLAGLRYSNQPQHF	TGTGCCAGCAGCTTGGCGGGCCTACGGTATAGCAATCAGCCCCAGCATTTT
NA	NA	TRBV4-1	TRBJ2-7	CASSQGEANYEQYF	TGCGCCAGCAGCCAAGGCGAGGCTAACTACGAGCAGTACTTC
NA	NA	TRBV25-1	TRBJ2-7	CASSEPNGEQYF	TGTGCCAGCAGTGAACCCAACGGCGAGCAGTACTTC
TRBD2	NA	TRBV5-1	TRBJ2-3	CASSSLAGFTDTQYF	TGCGCCAGCAGTTCTCTAGCGGGGTTCACAGATACGCAGTATTTT
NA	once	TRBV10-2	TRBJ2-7	CASSIQDSHEQYF	TGCGCCAGCAGTATTCAGGATTCCCACGAGCAGTACTTC
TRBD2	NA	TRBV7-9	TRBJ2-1	CASSSLAGNNEQFF	TGTGCCAGCAGCTCCCTAGCGGGGAACAATGAGCAGTTCTTC
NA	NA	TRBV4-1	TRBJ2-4	CASRPRVQLAKNIQYF	TGCGCCAGCAGGCCAAGAGTCCAACTAGCCAAAAACATTCAGTACTTC
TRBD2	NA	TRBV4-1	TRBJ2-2	CASRDNSGANTGELFF	TGCGCCAGCAGGGATAATAGCGGGGCGAACACCGGGGAGCTGTTTTTT
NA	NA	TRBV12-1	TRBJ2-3	CASSFGLRLWGLAGEDTQYF	TGTGCCAGCAGCTTTGGTTTGAGGTTGTGGGGACTAGCGGGAGAAGATACGCAGTATTTT
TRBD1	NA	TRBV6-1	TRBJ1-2	CASIPTGGYGYTF	TGTGCCAGCATCCCGACAGGGGGCTATGGCTACACCTTC